This T cell receptor beta chain was recovered during a study of cytomegalovirus exposure and HLA in healthy donors. Turning to this clone: Its specificity is unknown.

Whole-study findings and limits: In a later analysis, CMV-associated beta chains were mostly HLA-associated, it appeared. A later analysis linked a missense variant in DCLRE1C to the trimming of TCR beta V and J genes. A later analysis reportedly identified an Asian-associated ancestry cluster as carrying fewer N-insertions than the approximately 640-donor mean.

Vbeta (60) and Jbeta (13) primers were used in the PCR. Sequenced by immunoSEQ multiplex PCR; TCRdb stores in-frame clones only, minus some. The sample holds some 190,000 clones; roughly three quarters are singletons and the top ten take 1.6%. Trimming removed 3 bases from V and 6 bases from J, with 14 bases in between. The CDR3 totals 14 residues. Germline CDR1 is SGHRS and CDR2 is YFSETQ. The chain recombines TRBV5-1 with TRBJ2-3, with a weak D call TRBD2 (6 bases). Sequencing used PBMCs. The receptor was isolated from a woman aged 18-29 years in good health and CMV-seronegative. The CDR3 spells CASSSIRDSDTQYF. CDR3 DNA: TGCGCCAGCAGCTCTATCCGGGACTCGGATACGCAGTATTTT.